The 27 T cell receptor beta chains below come from one sample, sequenced in a study of OX40 agonist ivuxolimab in advanced cancers. Libraries were prepared by immunoSEQ multiplex PCR; TCRdb keeps only in-frame clonotypes and omits some of them. The sample lists around 77,000 clones, approximately 90% occurring once. The sequencing here drew on CD4+ or CD8+ T cells sorted from blood, taken in a trial of the OX40 agonist ivuxolimab. These receptors all stem from an adult with an advanced solid tumor such as melanoma, head and neck, liver or kidney cancer.

This clone showed up just a few times. The chain joins TRBV7-9 to TRBJ2-1; D gene ambiguous. V was cut by 0 bases and J by 8 bases, with 2 bases left in between. Germline lookup yields CDR1 SEHNR and CDR2 FQNEAQ (reference sequence). The CDR3 spans 11 residues. The CDR3 protein is CASSLAYEQFF. In nucleotides, the CDR3 is TGTGCCAGCAGCTTAGCTTATGAGCAGTTCTTC.

The chain combines TRBV29-1 with TRBJ2-3, with D uncertain. The CDR3 loop spans 14 amino acids. V dropped 4 bases and J dropped 5 bases, with 16 bases sitting between them. Germline-derived CDR1 and CDR2 are SQVTM and ANQGSEA. CDR3 region: CSVVGLAWGDTQYF. For the CDR3, the DNA is TGCAGCGTTGTAGGTCTTGCCTGGGGAGATACGCAGTATTTT.

V is TRBV6-5 and J is TRBJ2-1, with TRBD2 identical over 9 bases. This CDR3 is built from 14 residues. Germline CDR1 and CDR2: MNHEY and SVGAGI. J gave up 8 bases and V 4 bases, and 6 bases lay outside the gene matches. CDR3 bases: TGTGCCAGCAGTTTTAGCGGGAGTAGTCATGAGCAGTTCTTC. Translation: CASSFSGSSHEQFF.

The sample holds one count of this clone. The rearrangement uses TRBV13 and TRBJ2-3; D gene unclear. This CDR3 has 13 amino acids. V was pared by 0 bases and J by 1 base, with 2 bases between. Germline-derived CDR1 and CDR2 are PRHDT and FYEKMQ (reference sequence). The CDR3, as DNA: TGTGCCAGCAGCTTAGGGGGCACAGATACGCAGTATTTT. It translates to CASSLGGTDTQYF.

The chain recombines TRBV27 with TRBJ1-5; D uncertain. The length of the CDR3 is 13 residues. The V end was cut by 1 base, the J end by 5 bases, with 6 bases between. Germline-derived CDR1 and CDR2 are MNHEY and SMNVEV (reference sequence). The CDR3 DNA sequence: TGTGCCAGCAGTTTATGGTCCGATCAGCCCCAGCATTTT. This translates into CASSLWSDQPQHF.

This chain joins TRBV4-2 and TRBJ2-7; 14 nucleotides align to TRBD2. CDR1 LGHNA and CDR2 YNFKEQ come from the germline V gene. The CDR3 is 16 residues long. V was pared by 4 bases and J by 3 bases, with 5 bases of the junction left unmatched. The CDR3 region is CASSLPGLAGGYEQYF. CDR3 bases: TGTGCCAGCAGCCTGCCCGGACTAGCGGGAGGCTACGAGCAGTACTTC.

This clone has just a few counts. The chain uses TRBV30 and TRBJ1-1; D is unclear. This CDR3 has 14 residues. The V gene's germline CDR1 is GTSNPN and CDR2 SVGIG (reference sequence). With 1 base removed from V and 1 base from J, the gap between germline ends came to 10 bases. The DNA of the CDR3 is TGTGCCTGGAGTGCCCCCGGAGCGAACACTGAAGCTTTCTTT. Protein sequence: CAWSAPGANTEAFF.

A single count supports this clone. CDR3 region: CASSVGQSSYNEQFF. CDR3 bases: TGTGCCAGCAGCGTAGGACAGAGCTCCTACAATGAGCAGTTCTTC. The genes are TRBV9 and TRBJ2-1; D perhaps matches TRBD1 (5 bases). This CDR3 comprises 15 residues. Trimming pared 0 bases from V and 0 bases from J, leaving 7 bases between. Looked up from germline, CDR1 is SGDLS and CDR2 is YYNGEE.

This clone was picked up one time. The V gene is TRBV6-1, the J gene TRBJ2-7; 11 bases are a match to TRBD2. The germline V gene encodes CDR1 MNHNS and CDR2 SASEGT. This CDR3 has 14 residues. With 7 bases clipped from V and 2 bases from J, the junction kept 4 bases outside the gene matches. DNA for the CDR3: TGTGCCAGCACTCCGGGACTAGCGGCCTACGAGCAGTACTTC. This encodes CASTPGLAAYEQYF.

CDR3 in amino acids: CASSLGQGLYEQYF. For the CDR3, the DNA is TGTGCCAGTAGTCTGGGACAGGGCCTCTACGAGCAGTACTTC. This sequence joins TRBV19 and TRBJ2-7; 9 bases match TRBD1. V shed 5 bases and J 3 bases; nucleotides not matched to a gene: 5. The CDR3 is 14 amino acids. CDR1 is LNHDA, CDR2 SQIVND, per germline (reference sequence).

The rearrangement links TRBV19 to TRBJ1-2; D gene ambiguous. This CDR3 spans 12 amino acids. Germline V gene lookup returns CDR1 LNHDA and CDR2 SQIVND (reference sequence). CDR3 in DNA: TGTGGTAGTTTTCATTTCGTTTCTGGCTACACCTTC. Translating gives CGSFHFVSGYTF. Complete variable domain (other parts from reference TRBV19 and TRBJ1-2): DGGITQSPKYLFRKEGQNVTLSCEQNLNHDAMYWYRQDPGQGLRLIYYSQIVNDFQKGDIAEGYSVSREKKESFPLTVTSAQKNPTAFYLCGSFHFVSGYTFGSGTRLTVV.

V and J are TRBV5-1 and TRBJ2-7; 9 nucleotides agree with TRBD1. Germline V gene data show CDR1 as SGHRS and CDR2 as YFSETQ. V lost 4 bases and J lost 3; bases outside the gene matches: 5. This CDR3 is built from 14 residues. The CDR3 protein is CASSAGTGSYEQYF. The CDR3 nucleotides read TGCGCCAGCAGCGCCGGGACAGGGAGCTACGAGCAGTACTTC.

The rearrangement links TRBV27 to TRBJ2-7, with no clear D. Trimming took 2 bases from V and 5 from J, leaving 16 bases between them. The CDR3 has 15 amino acids. The germline CDR1 and CDR2 sequences are MNHEY and SMNVEV (reference sequence). CDR3 loop: CASSLNIDGRHEQYF. In DNA, the CDR3 is TGTGCCAGCAGTTTAAATATAGACGGTAGGCACGAGCAGTACTTC.

The chain has TRBV6-5 and TRBJ1-5; possibly TRBD1 for D (5 bases). Deletions cut 6 bases from V and 5 bases from J, with 11 bases between. CDR1 is MNHEY, CDR2 SVGAGI, per germline. CDR3 length: 13 residues. The CDR3 loop is CASSAGWHQPQHF. CDR3 bases: TGTGCCAGCAGCGCAGGGTGGCATCAGCCCCAGCATTTT.

The chain joins TRBV11-3 to TRBJ2-3, with D tentatively TRBD2 (5 bases). This CDR3 is 11 amino acids long. Germline assignment: CDR1 SGHNT and CDR2 YENEEA. Trimming stripped 5 bases from V and 6 bases from J, with 6 bases between. The CDR3 is CASSRGDTQYF. The CDR3 DNA reads TGTGCCAGCAGCCGCGGGGATACGCAGTATTTT. The whole variable domain, filled in from reference TRBV11-3 and TRBJ2-3, reads EAGVVQSPRYKIIEKKQPVAFWCNPISGHNTLYWYLQNLGQGPELLIRYENEEAVDDSQLPKDRFSAERLKGVDSTLKIQPAELGDSAVYLCASSRGDTQYFGPGTRLTVL.

The V and J genes are TRBV7-2 and TRBJ2-7; 8 positions match TRBD1. The CDR3 runs 16 residues. V lost 1 base, J lost 5 bases, and 10 bases stayed unmatched. CDR1 and CDR2 (germline): SGHTA, FQGNSA. CDR3 DNA: TGTGCCAGCAGCTTAGAGGTCAGGGGGCTATGGGACGAGCAGTACTTC. The encoded protein is CASSLEVRGLWDEQYF.

This rearrangement joins TRBV14 to TRBJ2-5; perhaps TRBD1 as D (6 bases). TRBJ2-7 explains the end of the DNA better; the J call may be wrong. CDR1 and CDR2 from the germline V gene are SGHDN and FVKESK. The CDR3 totals 15 residues. The CDR3 here is CASSPLAGALYEQYF. The DNA of the CDR3 is TGTGCCAGCAGCCCCTTGGCAGGGGCCCTCTACGAGCAGTACTTC.

This chain joins TRBV7-8 and TRBJ2-2, with D perhaps given as TRBD1 or TRBD2 (5 bases each). The CDR3 is 15 residues long. Between the trimmed V and J ends, which lost 2 bases and 5 bases, there was a span of 12 bases. Germline CDR1 and CDR2: SGHVS and FQNEAQ. The CDR3 DNA is TGTGCCAGCAGCTTACACGCAGGGACGACCGGGGAGCTGTTTTTT. Protein: CASSLHAGTTGELFF. The variable domain in full, with the rest retrieved from reference TRBV7-8 and TRBJ2-2, is GAGVSQSPRYKVAKRGQDVALRCDPISGHVSLFWYQQALGQGPEFLTYFQNEAQLDKSGLPSDRFFAERPEGSVSTLKIQRTQQEDSAVYLCASSLHAGTTGELFFGEGSRLTVL.

The chain recombines TRBV7-9 with TRBJ2-4, with 8 bases identical to TRBD1. The CDR3 spans 16 residues. The germline V gene has CDR1 SEHNR and CDR2 FQNEAQ (reference sequence). The ends lost 5 bases at V and 6 bases at J; junction bases unmatched: 12. DNA of the CDR3: TGTGCCAGCAGCCCACAACAGGGGGGTAGTTCAAACATTCAGTACTTC. Translating it yields CASSPQQGGSSNIQYF.

The V gene is TRBV29-1, the J gene TRBJ2-3; D gene uncertain. The ends were cut back, 1 base at V and 4 bases at J, with 15 bases in the middle. Germline CDR1 is SQVTM and CDR2 is ANQGSEA. The CDR3 has 15 residues. CDR3 loop: CSVEGYKGWADTQYF. The CDR3 DNA reads TGCAGCGTTGAAGGCTACAAGGGTTGGGCAGATACGCAGTATTTT.

This chain links TRBV4-1 with TRBJ1-1, with 12 bases identical to TRBD1. The CDR3 spans 15 residues. The ends lost 6 bases at V and 1 base at J; junction bases unmatched: 3. Germline V gives CDR1 MGHRA, CDR2 YSYEKL. CDR3 residues: CASRMGQGANTEAFF. CDR3 DNA sequence: TGCGCCAGCAGGATGGGACAGGGGGCGAACACTGAAGCTTTCTTT.

The chain joins TRBV5-6 to TRBJ1-1; D is unclear. Germline values: CDR1 SGHDT, CDR2 YYEEEE. CDR3 length: 16 amino acids. Trimming cost V 0 bases and J 0 bases, with 12 bases left between them. The CDR3 sequence: CASSLDSYQLNTEAFF. The CDR3 DNA reads TGTGCCAGCAGCTTGGACAGTTACCAGCTGAACACTGAAGCTTTCTTT.

The V and J genes are TRBV28 and TRBJ2-7, with TRBD1 matching 8 bases. The CDR3 consists of 16 residues. Germline V gene data show CDR1 as MDHEN and CDR2 as SYDVKM. With 4 bases clipped from V and 6 bases from J, the junction kept 14 bases outside the gene matches. CDR3 in DNA: TGTGCCAGCAGTTCGCCACTAGACAGGGGTTTCCTCGAGCAGTACTTC. Amino acids: CASSSPLDRGFLEQYF.

The chain carries TRBV4-2 and TRBJ2-7; D may be TRBD1 (5 bases). The V end lost 4 bases, the J end lost 0 bases, and 19 bases lay between the germline ends. The V gene's germline CDR1 is LGHNA and CDR2 YNFKEQ. This CDR3 is 17 amino acids long. This chain's CDR3 is CASSPLKDTSSSYEQYF. CDR3 nucleotides: TGTGCCAGCAGCCCATTGAAGGACACCTCGAGCTCCTACGAGCAGTACTTC.

The rearrangement links TRBV15 to TRBJ2-3; D unclear. The V gene's germline CDR1 is LNHNV and CDR2 YYDKDF (reference sequence). Trimming cost V 0 bases and J 3 bases, with 22 bases left between them. The CDR3 has 19 residues. The CDR3 DNA sequence: TGTGCCACCAGCAGAGATCACCTGGGTGGAGTCTCGCGTACAGATACGCAGTATTTT. Translated: CATSRDHLGGVSRTDTQYF. The variable domain in full, completed from reference TRBV15 and TRBJ2-3, reads DAMVIQNPRYQVTQFGKPVTLSCSQTLNHNVMYWYQQKSSQAPKLLFHYYDKDFNNEADTPDNFQSRRPNTSFCFLDIRSPGLGDTAMYLCATSRDHLGGVSRTDTQYFGPGTRLTVL.

The chain carries TRBV4-1 and TRBJ2-7; D is possibly TRBD1 (5 bases). The V end lost 0 bases, the J end lost 3 bases, and 12 bases lay between the germline ends. The germline V gene has CDR1 MGHRA and CDR2 YSYEKL. The CDR3 sequence is 15 residues long. DNA of the CDR3: TGCGCCAGCAGCCAAGAATGGACAAACAGCTACGAGCAGTACTTC. Translation gives CASSQEWTNSYEQYF.

This rearrangement joins TRBV11-2 to TRBJ2-7; weak D call: TRBD2 (5 bases). Germline CDR1 is SGHAT and CDR2 is FQNNGV. This CDR3 is built from 12 residues. Trimming removed 5 bases from V and 4 bases from J, with 9 bases in between. The CDR3 is CASSPRTYEQYF. CDR3 in DNA: TGTGCCAGCAGCCCCCGGACTTACGAGCAGTACTTC. Combining the CDR3 with reference TRBV11-2 and TRBJ2-7 gives the whole variable domain EAGVAQSPRYKIIEKRQSVAFWCNPISGHATLYWYQQILGQGPKLLIQFQNNGVVDDSQLPKDRFSAERLKGVDSTLKIQPAKLEDSAVYLCASSPRTYEQYFGPGTRLTVT.